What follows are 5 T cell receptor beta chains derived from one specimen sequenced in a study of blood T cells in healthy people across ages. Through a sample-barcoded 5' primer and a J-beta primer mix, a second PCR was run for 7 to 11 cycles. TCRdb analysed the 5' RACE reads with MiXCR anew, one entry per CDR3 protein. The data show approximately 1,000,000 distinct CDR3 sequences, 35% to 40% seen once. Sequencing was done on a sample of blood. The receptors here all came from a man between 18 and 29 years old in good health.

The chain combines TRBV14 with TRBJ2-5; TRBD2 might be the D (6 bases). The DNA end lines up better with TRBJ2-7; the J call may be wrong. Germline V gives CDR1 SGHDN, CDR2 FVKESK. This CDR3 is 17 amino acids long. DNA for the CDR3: TGTGCCAGCAGCCAAGGGGTTTACGGAGGGGAGATCGACGAGCAGTACTTC. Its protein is CASSQGVYGGEIDEQYF.

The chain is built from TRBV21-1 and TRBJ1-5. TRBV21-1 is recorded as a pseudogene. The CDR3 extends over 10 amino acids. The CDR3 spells CASFYQPQHF. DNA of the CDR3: TGTGCCAGTTTTTATCAGCCCCAGCATTTT.

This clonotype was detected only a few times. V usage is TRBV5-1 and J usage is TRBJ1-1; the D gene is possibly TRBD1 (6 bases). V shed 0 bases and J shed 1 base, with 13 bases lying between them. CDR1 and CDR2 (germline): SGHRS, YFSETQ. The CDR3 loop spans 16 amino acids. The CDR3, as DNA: TGCGCCAGCAGCTTGGAGGGGGTTACCCAGAACACTGAAGCTTTCTTT. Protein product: CASSLEGVTQNTEAFF. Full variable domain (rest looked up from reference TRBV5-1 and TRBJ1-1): KAGVTQTPRYLIKTRGQQVTLSCSPISGHRSVSWYQQTPGQGLQFLFEYFSETQRNKGNFPGRFSGRQFSNSRSEMNVSTLELGDSALYLCASSLEGVTQNTEAFFGQGTRLTVV.

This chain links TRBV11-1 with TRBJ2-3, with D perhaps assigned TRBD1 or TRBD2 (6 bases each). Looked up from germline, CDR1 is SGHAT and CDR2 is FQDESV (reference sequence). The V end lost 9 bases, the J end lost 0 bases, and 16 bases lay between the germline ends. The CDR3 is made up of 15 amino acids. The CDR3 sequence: CASIAPGASTDTQYF. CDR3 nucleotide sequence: TGTGCCAGTATAGCACCGGGGGCTAGCACAGATACGCAGTATTTT.

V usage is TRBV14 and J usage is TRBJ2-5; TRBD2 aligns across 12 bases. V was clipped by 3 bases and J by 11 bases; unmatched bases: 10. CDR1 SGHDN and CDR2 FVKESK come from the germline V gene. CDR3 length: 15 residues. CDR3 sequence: CASSHPSGGADEQYF. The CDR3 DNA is TGTGCCAGCAGCCATCCTAGCGGGGGGGCCGATGAGCAGTACTTC.